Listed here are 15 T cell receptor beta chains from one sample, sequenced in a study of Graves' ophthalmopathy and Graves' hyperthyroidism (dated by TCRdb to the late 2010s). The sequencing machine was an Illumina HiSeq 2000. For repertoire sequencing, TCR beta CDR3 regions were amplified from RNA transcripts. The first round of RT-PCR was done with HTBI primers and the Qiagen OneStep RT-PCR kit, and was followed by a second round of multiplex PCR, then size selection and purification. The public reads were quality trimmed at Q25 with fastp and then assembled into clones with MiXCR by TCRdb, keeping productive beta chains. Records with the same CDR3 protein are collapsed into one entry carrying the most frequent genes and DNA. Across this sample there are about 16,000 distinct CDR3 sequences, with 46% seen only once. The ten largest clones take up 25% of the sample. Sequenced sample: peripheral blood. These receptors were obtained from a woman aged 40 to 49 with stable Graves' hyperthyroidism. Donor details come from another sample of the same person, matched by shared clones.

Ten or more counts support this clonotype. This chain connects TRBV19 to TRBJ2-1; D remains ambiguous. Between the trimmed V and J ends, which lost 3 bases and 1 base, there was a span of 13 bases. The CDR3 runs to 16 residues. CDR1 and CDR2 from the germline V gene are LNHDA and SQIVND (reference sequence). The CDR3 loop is CASSIDPRTSYNEQFF. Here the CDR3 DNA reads TGTGCCAGTAGTATTGACCCCAGGACGTCCTACAATGAGCAGTTCTTC.

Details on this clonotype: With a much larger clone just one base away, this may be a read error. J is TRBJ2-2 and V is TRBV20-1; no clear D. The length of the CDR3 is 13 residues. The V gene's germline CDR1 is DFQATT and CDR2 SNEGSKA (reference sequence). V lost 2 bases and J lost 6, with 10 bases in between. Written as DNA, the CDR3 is TGCAGTGCTAGACAAGTAGCCCCCGGGGAGCTGTTTTTT. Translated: CSARQVAPGELFF.

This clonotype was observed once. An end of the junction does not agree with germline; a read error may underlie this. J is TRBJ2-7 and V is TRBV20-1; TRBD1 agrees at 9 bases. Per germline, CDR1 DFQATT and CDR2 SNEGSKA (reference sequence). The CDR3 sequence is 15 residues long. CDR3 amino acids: CSARSGTGGSDEQYF. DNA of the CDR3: TGTAGTGCTAGGTCAGGAACAGGGGGCTCCGACGAGCAGTACTTC.

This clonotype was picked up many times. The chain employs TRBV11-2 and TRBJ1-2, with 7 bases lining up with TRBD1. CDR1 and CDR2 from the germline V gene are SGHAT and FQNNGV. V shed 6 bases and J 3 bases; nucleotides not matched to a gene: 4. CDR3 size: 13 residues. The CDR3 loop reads CASSPTGDYGYTF. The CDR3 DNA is TGTGCCAGCAGTCCTACAGGGGACTATGGCTACACCTTC. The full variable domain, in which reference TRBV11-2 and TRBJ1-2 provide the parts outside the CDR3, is EAGVAQSPRYKIIEKRQSVAFWCNPISGHATLYWYQQILGQGPKLLIQFQNNGVVDDSQLPKDRFSAERLKGVDSTLKIQPAKLEDSAVYLCASSPTGDYGYTFGSGTRLTVV.

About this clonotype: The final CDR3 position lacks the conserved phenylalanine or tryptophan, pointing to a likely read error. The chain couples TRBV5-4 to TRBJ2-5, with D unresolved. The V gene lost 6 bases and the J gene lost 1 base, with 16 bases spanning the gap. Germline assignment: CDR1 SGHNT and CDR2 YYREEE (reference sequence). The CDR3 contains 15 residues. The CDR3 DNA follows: TGTGCCAGCACCCCGACACCAGCCTCCCAAGAGACCCAGTACTGC. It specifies CASTPTPASQETQYC.

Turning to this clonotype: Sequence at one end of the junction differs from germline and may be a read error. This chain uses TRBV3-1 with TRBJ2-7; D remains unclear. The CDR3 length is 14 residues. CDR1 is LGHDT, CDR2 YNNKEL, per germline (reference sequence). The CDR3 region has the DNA TGCGCCAGCAGCCAACTGCAGCTTTCCTACGAGCAGTACTTC. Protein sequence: CASSQLQLSYEQYF.

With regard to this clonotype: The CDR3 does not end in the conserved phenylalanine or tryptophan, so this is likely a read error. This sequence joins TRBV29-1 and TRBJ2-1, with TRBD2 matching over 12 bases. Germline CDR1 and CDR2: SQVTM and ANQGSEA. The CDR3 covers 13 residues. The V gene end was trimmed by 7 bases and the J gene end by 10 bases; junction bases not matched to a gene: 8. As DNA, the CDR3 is TGCAGCGCCCTAGCGGGAGGGCGCGAGGAGCAGTTCCTC. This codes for CSALAGGREEQFL.

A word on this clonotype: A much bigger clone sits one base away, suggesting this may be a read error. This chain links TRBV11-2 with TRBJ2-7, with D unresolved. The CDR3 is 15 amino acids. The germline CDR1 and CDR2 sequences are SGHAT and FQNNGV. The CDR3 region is CTSSPIVGRVREQYF. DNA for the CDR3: TGTACCAGCAGTCCCATTGTGGGAAGGGTTCGCGAGCAGTACTTC. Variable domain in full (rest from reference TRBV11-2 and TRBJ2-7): EAGVAQSPRYKIIEKRQSVAFWCNPISGHATLYWYQQILGQGPKLLIQFQNNGVVDDSQLPKDRFSAERLKGVDSTLKIQPAKLEDSAVYLCTSSPIVGRVREQYFGPGTRLTVT.

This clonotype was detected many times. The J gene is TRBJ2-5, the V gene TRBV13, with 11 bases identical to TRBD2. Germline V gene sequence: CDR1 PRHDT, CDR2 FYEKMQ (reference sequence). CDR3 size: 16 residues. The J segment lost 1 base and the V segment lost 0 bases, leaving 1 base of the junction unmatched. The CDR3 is CASSLGLAGGQETQYF. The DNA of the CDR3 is TGTGCCAGCAGCTTAGGCCTAGCGGGGGGCCAAGAGACCCAGTACTTC.

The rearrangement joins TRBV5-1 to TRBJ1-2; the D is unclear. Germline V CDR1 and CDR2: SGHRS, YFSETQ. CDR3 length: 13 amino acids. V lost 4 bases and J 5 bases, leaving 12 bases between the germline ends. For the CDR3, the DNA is TGCGCCAGCAGCCCAAGGGTAGCGTATGGCTACACCTTC. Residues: CASSPRVAYGYTF.

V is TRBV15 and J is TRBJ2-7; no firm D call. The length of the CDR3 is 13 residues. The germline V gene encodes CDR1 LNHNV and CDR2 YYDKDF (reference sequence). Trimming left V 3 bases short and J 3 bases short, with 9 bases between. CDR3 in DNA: TGTGCCACCAGCAGCAACAAGGGCTACGAGCAGTACTTC. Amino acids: CATSSNKGYEQYF.

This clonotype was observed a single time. In nucleotides, the CDR3 is TGTGCCAGCTCACCCGGACAGCTGAACACTGAAGCTTTCTTT. Its translation: CASSPGQLNTEAFF. This chain uses TRBV18 with TRBJ1-1, with TRBD1 as a possible D gene (6 bases). This CDR3 region has 14 residues. Trimming took 3 bases from V and 0 from J, leaving 8 bases between them. From germline, CDR1 is KGHSH and CDR2 LQKENI.

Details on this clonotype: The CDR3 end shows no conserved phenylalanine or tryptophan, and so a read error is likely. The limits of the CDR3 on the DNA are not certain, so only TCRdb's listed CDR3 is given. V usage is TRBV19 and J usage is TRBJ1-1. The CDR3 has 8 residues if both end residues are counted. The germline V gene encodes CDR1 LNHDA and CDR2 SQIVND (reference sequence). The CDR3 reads CASSIGLS.

CDR3 sequence reads: CASRLRGTSGSSYEQYF. The CDR3 DNA is TGCGCCAGCCGATTGAGGGGGACTAGCGGTAGCTCCTACGAGCAGTACTTC. The chain is built from TRBV5-1 and TRBJ2-7, with TRBD2 matching over 11 bases. The germline V gene encodes CDR1 SGHRS and CDR2 YFSETQ. V was pared by 7 bases and J by 0 bases, with 12 bases of the junction left unmatched. This CDR3 region has 17 residues. The full variable domain, with the rest looked up from reference TRBV5-1 and TRBJ2-7, is KAGVTQTPRYLIKTRGQQVTLSCSPISGHRSVSWYQQTPGQGLQFLFEYFSETQRNKGNFPGRFSGRQFSNSRSEMNVSTLELGDSALYLCASRLRGTSGSSYEQYFGPGTRLTVT.

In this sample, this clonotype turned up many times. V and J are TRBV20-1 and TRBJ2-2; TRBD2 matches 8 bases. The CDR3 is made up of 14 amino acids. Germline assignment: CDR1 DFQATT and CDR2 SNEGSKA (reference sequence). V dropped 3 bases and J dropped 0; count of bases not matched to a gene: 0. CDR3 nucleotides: TGCAGTGCTAGGGGACTAGCGAACACCGGGGAGCTGTTTTTT. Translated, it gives CSARGLANTGELFF.